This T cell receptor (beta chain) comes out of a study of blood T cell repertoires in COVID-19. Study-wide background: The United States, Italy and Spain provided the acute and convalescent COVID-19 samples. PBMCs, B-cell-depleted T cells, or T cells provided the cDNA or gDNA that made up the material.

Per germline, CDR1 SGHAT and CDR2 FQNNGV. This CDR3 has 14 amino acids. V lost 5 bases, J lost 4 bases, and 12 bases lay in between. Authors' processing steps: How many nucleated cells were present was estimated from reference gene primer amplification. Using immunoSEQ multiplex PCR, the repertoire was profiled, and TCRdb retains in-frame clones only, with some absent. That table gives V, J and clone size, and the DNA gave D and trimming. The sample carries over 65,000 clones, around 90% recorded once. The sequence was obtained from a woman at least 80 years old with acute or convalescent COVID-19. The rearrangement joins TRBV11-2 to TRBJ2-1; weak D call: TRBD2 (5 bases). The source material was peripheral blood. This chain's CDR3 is CASSLERFYNEQFF. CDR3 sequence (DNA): TGTGCCAGCAGCCTGGAGCGGTTTTACAATGAGCAGTTCTTC.